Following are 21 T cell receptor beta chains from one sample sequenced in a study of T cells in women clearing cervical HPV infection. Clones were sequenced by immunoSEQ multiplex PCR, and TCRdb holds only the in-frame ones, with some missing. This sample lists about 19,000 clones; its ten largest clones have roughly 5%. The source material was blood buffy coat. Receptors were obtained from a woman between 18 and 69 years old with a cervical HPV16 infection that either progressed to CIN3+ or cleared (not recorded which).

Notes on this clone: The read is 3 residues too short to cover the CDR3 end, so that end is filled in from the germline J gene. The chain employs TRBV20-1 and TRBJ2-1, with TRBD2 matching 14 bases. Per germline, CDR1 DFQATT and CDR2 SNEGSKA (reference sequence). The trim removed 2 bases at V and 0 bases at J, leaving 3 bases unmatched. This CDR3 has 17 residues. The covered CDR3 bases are TGCAGTGCTAGATGGGGACTAGCGGGGGCCTCCTACAATGAG. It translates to CSARWGLAGASYNE. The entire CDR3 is CSARWGLAGASYNEQFF.

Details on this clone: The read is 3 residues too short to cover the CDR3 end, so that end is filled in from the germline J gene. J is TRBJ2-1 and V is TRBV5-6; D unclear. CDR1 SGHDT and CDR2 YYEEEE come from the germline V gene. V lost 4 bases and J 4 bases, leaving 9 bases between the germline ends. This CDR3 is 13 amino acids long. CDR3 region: CASSLGFYNEQFF. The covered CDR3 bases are TGTGCCAGCAGCCTCGGGTTTTACAATGAG. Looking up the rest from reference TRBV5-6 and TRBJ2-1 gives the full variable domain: DAGVTQSPTHLIKTRGQQVTLRCSPKSGHDTVSWYQQALGQGPQFIFQYYEEEERQRGNFPDRFSGHQFPNYSSELNVNALLLGDSALYLCASSLGFYNEQFFGPGTRLTVL.

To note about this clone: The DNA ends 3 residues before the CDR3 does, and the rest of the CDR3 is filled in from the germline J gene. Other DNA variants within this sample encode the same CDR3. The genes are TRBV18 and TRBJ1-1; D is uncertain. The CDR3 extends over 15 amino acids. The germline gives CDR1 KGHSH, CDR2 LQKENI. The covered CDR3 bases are TGTGCCAGCTCACCCCCCCTCAGGTTTAAAGAGACA. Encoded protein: CASSPPLRFKET. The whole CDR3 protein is CASSPPLRFKETAFF.

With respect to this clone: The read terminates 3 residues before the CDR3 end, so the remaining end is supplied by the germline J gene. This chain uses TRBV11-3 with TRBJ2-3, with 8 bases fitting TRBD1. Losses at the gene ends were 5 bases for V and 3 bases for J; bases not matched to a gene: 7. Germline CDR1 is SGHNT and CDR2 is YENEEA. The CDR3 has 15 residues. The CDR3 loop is CASSAQGARTDTQYF. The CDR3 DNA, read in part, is TGTGCCAGCAGCGCGCAGGGGGCGCGGACAGATACG.

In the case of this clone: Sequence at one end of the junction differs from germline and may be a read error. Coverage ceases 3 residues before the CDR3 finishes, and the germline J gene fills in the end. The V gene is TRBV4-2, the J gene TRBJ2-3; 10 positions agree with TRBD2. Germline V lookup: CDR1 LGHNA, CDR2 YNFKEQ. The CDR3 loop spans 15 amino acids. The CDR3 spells CASSQGLAGTDTQYF. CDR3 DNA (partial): TGCGCCAGCAGCCAAGGACTAGCGGGCACAGATACG.

CDR3 region: CAGGGTLNQPQHF. The DNA read from the CDR3 is TGTGCCGGGGGAGGGACACTTAATCAGCCC. The chain combines TRBV6-2 or TRBV6-3 with TRBJ1-5, with D maybe TRBD1 (6 bases). Coverage ceases 3 residues before the CDR3 finishes, and the germline J gene fills in the end. V lost 11 bases to trimming and J lost 4 bases, with 15 bases between them. Per germline, CDR1 MNHEY and CDR2 SVGEGT. The CDR3 contains 13 residues.

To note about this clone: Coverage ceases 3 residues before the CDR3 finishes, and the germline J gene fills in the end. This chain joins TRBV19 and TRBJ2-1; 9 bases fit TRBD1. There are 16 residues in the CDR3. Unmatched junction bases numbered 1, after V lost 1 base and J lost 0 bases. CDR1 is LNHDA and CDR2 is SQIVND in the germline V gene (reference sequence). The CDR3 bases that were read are TGTGCCAGTAGTATAGGACAGGGGGGCTCCTACAATGAG. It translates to CASSIGQGGSYNE. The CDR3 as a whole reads CASSIGQGGSYNEQFF. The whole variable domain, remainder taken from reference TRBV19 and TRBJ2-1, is DGGITQSPKYLFRKEGQNVTLSCEQNLNHDAMYWYRQDPGQGLRLIYYSQIVNDFQKGDIAEGYSVSREKKESFPLTVTSAQKNPTAFYLCASSIGQGGSYNEQFFGPGTRLTVL.

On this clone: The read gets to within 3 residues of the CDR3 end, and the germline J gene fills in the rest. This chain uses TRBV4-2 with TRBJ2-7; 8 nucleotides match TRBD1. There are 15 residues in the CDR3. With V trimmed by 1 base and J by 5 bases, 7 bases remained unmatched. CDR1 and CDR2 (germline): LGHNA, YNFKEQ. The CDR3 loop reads CASSQVYQGANEQYF. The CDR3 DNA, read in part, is TGTGCCAGCAGCCAAGTTTATCAGGGGGCCAACGAG.

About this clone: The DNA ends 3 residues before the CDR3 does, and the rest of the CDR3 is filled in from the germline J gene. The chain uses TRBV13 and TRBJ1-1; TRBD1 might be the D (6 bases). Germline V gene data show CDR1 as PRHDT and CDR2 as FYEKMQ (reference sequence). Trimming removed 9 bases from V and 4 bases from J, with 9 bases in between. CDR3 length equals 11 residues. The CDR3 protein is CARQGGTEAFF. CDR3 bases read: TGTGCCAGGCAAGGGGGCACTGAA.

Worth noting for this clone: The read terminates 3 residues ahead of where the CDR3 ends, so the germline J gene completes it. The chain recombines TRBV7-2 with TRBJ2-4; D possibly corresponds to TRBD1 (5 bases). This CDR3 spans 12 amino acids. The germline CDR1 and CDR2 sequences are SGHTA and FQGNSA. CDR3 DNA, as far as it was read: TGTGCCAGCAGCTCCAGGGCGCGTGGT. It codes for CASSSRARG. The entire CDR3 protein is CASSSRARGQYF.

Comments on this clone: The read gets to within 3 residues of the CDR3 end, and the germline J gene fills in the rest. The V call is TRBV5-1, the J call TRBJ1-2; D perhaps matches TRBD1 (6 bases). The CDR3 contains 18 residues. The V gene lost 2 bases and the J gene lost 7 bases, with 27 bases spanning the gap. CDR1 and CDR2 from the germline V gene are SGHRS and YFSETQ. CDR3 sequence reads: CASSFTSGGKRNSFGYTF. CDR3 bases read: TGCGCCAGCAGCTTTACGAGTGGGGGCAAAAGAAACAGTTTTGGC.

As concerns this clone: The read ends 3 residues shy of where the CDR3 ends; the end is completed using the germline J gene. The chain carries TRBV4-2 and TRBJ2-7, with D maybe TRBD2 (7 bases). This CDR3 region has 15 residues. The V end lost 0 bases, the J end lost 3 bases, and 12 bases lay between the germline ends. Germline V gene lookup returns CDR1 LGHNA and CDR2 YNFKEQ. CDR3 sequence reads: CASSQETGGGYEQYF. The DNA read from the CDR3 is TGTGCCAGCAGCCAAGAGACGGGGGGCGGCTACGAG.

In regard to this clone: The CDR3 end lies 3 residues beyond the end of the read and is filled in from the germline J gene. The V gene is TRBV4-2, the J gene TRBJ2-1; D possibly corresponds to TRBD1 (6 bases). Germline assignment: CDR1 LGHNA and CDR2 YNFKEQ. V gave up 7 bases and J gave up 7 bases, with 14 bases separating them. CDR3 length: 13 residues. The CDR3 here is CASMGALWNEQFF. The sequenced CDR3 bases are TGTGCCAGCATGGGGGCCCTGTGGAATGAG.

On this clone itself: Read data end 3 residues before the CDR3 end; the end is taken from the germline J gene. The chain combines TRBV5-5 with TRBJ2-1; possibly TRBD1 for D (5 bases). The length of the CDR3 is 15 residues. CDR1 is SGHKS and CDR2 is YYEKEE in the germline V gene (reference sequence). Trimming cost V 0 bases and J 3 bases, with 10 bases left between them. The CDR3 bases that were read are TGTGCCAGCAGCTTGGGCCAGGGCCACTACAATGAG. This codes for CASSLGQGHYNE. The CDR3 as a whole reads CASSLGQGHYNEQFF.

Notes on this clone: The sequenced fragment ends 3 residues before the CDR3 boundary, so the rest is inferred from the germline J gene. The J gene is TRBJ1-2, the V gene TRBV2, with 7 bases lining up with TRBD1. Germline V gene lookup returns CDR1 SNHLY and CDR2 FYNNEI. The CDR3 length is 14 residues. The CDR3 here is CASSETSGGYTYTF. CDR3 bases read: TGTGCCAGCAGTGAGACCTCAGGGGGGTATACC.

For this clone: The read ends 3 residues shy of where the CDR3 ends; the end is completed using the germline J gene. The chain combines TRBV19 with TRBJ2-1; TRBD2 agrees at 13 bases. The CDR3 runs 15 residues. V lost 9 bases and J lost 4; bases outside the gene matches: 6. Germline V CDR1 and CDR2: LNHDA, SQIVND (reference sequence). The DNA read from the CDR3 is TGTGCCAGCCGACTAGCGGGGGGCTTTTACAATGAG. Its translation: CASRLAGGFYNE. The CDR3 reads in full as CASRLAGGFYNEQFF.

CDR3 residues: CASSQLRGDTGELFF. The sequenced part of the CDR3 DNA is TGTGCCAGCAGCCAACTCAGGGGGGACACCGGGGAG. J is TRBJ2-2 and V is TRBV14; D is perhaps TRBD1 (7 bases). The read terminates 3 residues before the CDR3 end, so the remaining end is supplied by the germline J gene. Looked up from germline, CDR1 is SGHDN and CDR2 is FVKESK. The CDR3 totals 15 residues. V was clipped by 2 bases and J by 3 bases, with 10 bases between them.

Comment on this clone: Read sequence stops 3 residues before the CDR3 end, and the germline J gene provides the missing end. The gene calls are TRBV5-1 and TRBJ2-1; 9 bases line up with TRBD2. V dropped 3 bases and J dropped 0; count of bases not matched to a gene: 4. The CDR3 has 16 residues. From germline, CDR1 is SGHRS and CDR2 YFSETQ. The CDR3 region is CASSSSGGSSYNEQFF. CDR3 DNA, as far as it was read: TGCGCCAGCAGCTCCAGCGGGGGGAGCTCCTACAATGAG.

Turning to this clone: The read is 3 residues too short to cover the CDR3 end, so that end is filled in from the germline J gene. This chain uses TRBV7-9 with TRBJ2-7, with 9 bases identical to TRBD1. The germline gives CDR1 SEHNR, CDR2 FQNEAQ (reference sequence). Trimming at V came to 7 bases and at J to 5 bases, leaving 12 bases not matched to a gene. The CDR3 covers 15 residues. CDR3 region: CASNPPGQGFDEQYF. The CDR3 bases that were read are TGTGCCAGCAACCCTCCGGGACAGGGATTCGACGAG.

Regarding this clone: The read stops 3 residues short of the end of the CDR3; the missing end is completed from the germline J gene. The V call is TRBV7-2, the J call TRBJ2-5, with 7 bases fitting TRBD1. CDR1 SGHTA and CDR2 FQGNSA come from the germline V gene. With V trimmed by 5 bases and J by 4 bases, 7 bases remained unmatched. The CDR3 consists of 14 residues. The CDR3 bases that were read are TGTGCCAGCAGCGCACAGGGGTTGGGAGAGACC. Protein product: CASSAQGLGET. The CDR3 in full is CASSAQGLGETQYF.

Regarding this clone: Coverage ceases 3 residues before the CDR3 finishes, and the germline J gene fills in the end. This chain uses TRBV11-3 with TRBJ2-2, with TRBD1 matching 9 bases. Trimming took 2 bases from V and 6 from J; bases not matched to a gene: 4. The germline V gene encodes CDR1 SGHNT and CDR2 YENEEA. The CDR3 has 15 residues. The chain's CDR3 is CASSLRTGVAGELFF. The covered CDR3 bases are TGTGCCAGCAGCTTAAGGACAGGGGTGGCCGGGGAG.